One and the same sample provided the 13 T cell receptor beta chains below, sequenced in a study of T-cell reconstitution after alpha-beta-depleted transplantation in children. Unique molecular identifiers were used to barcode this TCRbeta library. TCRdb called the PCR reads again in MiXCR, with one record for every CDR3 protein. The sample holds hundreds of thousands of distinct CDR3 sequences, around 14% seen once. The sample in question was PBMCs, obtained before TCRalphabeta/CD19-depleted stem cell transplant. The source of these receptors is a girl aged 2 to 10 with congenital amegakaryocytic thrombocytopenia, due to receive a stem cell transplant.

This clonotype was counted a few times. The chain combines TRBV20-1 with TRBJ2-3; D ambiguous. Trimming left V 2 bases short and J 2 bases short, with 8 bases between. This CDR3 contains 13 residues. Germline V lookup: CDR1 DFQATT, CDR2 SNEGSKA (reference sequence). In nucleotides, the CDR3 is TGCAGTGCTAGACAGGTTGACACAGATACGCAGTATTTT. Encoded protein: CSARQVDTDTQYF.

Concerning this clonotype itself: This clone may be a read error of a much larger clone one base away. The CDR3 DNA reads TGTGCCATCCGTGAGTCCCTTATCCAAGAGACCCAGTACTTC. This codes for CAIRESLIQETQYF. J is TRBJ2-5 and V is TRBV10-3; D call uncertain. The CDR3 is made up of 14 amino acids. Germline CDR1 is ENHRY and CDR2 is SYGVKD.

The chain links TRBV20-1 to TRBJ2-2, with 9 bases that match TRBD2. Germline assignment: CDR1 DFQATT and CDR2 SNEGSKA (reference sequence). Unmatched junction bases numbered 17, after V lost 6 bases and J lost 6 bases. There are 17 residues in the CDR3. CDR3 region: CSAPLVSGSYFAGELFF. For the CDR3, the DNA is TGCAGTGCCCCCCTGGTTAGCGGGAGTTATTTTGCCGGGGAGCTGTTTTTT.

The sample holds many counts of this clonotype. The V and J genes are TRBV20-1 and TRBJ1-1, with 7 bases lining up with TRBD1. The germline V gene has CDR1 DFQATT and CDR2 SNEGSKA (reference sequence). J was trimmed by 6 bases and V by 0 bases; bases with no gene match: 10. The CDR3 has 15 residues. The CDR3 protein is CSARDFFPDRAEAFF. DNA for the CDR3: TGCAGTGCTAGAGATTTTTTCCCTGACAGGGCTGAAGCTTTCTTT.

This clonotype was detected many times. The chain joins TRBV6-4 to TRBJ2-2, with 7 bases fitting TRBD2. The CDR3 totals 14 residues. V lost 8 bases and J lost 3; bases outside the gene matches: 6. CDR1 and CDR2 (germline): MRHNA, SNTAGT. The CDR3 loop reads CASSREEDTGELFF. The CDR3 DNA is TGTGCCAGCTCCCGGGAGGAGGACACCGGGGAGCTGTTTTTT.

Note on this clonotype: Possible read error: a much larger clone is one base away. The rearrangement uses TRBV12-3 or TRBV12-4 and TRBJ1-1; possible D gene TRBD1, 6 bases. CDR3 size: 14 residues. The CDR3 DNA follows: TGTGCCAGCACACCGACAGGAGTGAACACTGAAGCTTCCTTT. Translation: CASTPTGVNTEASF.

The chain is built from TRBV7-6 and TRBJ2-5; D not certain. Germline V gene data show CDR1 as SGHVS and CDR2 as FNYEAQ. There are 13 residues in the CDR3. V was shortened by 1 base and J by 5 bases, with 8 bases between the two germline ends. CDR3 nucleotides: TGTGCCAGCAGCTTAGTCCTCACGGAGACCCAGTACTTC. This encodes CASSLVLTETQYF.

Regarding this clonotype: A single base separates this from a much larger clone, so it may be a read error. V usage is TRBV12-3 or TRBV12-4 and J usage is TRBJ2-1; 10 nucleotides line up with TRBD1. The CDR3 is 16 residues long. The CDR3 spells CGSSSLRTGGRNEQFF. CDR3 in DNA: TGTGGCAGCAGTTCACTACGGACAGGGGGAAGGAATGAGCAGTTCTTC.

The table lists this clonotype with many counts. This sequence joins TRBV20-1 and TRBJ2-2; D tentatively fits TRBD1 or TRBD2 (5 bases each). This CDR3 has 16 residues. Trimming shortened V by 2 bases and J by 3 bases, and 16 bases separated the two germline ends. The germline V gene encodes CDR1 DFQATT and CDR2 SNEGSKA (reference sequence). This chain's CDR3 is CSARSRDRFYTGELFF. CDR3 DNA sequence: TGCAGTGCTAGATCCCGGGACCGGTTCTACACCGGGGAGCTGTTTTTT.

This clonotype was detected only a few times. The DNA for the CDR3 is TGTGCCAGCAGTCGAACGACTAGCGGATACACAGATACGCAGTATTTT. Translation: CASSRTTSGYTDTQYF. J is TRBJ2-3 and V is TRBV28; 9 bases map to TRBD2. This CDR3 is 16 amino acids long. Germline-derived CDR1 and CDR2 are MDHEN and SYDVKM. V was clipped by 5 bases and J by 2 bases; unmatched bases: 8.

This chain links TRBV3-1 with TRBJ2-1; the match to TRBD2 covers 7 bases. Germline assignment: CDR1 LGHDT and CDR2 YNNKEL (reference sequence). The CDR3 contains 13 residues. The J segment lost 6 bases and the V segment lost 6 bases, leaving 5 bases of the junction unmatched. CDR3 nucleotide sequence: TGTGCCAGCAGGCGGGACTATCTCAATGAGCAGTTCTTC. It codes for CASRRDYLNEQFF.

This clonotype has ten or more counts. This chain connects TRBV6-2 or TRBV6-3 to TRBJ2-3; D not resolved. Trimming stripped 8 bases from V and 0 bases from J, with 12 bases between. The CDR3 length is 14 residues. CDR1 is MNHEY, CDR2 SVGEGT, per germline. The CDR3 loop reads CASHLGGSTDTQYF. As DNA, the CDR3 is TGTGCCAGCCATTTAGGCGGAAGCACAGATACGCAGTATTTT.

This clonotype was counted at least ten times. The rearrangement links TRBV28 to TRBJ1-1; tentative D call: TRBD1 (6 bases). Per germline, CDR1 MDHEN and CDR2 SYDVKM. V lost 2 bases and J lost 3, with 16 bases in between. This CDR3 has 16 amino acids. For the CDR3, the DNA is TGTGCCAGCAGTTTAGGCTTCAGGGGCAGGGACACTGAAGCTTTCTTT. Its translation is CASSLGFRGRDTEAFF.